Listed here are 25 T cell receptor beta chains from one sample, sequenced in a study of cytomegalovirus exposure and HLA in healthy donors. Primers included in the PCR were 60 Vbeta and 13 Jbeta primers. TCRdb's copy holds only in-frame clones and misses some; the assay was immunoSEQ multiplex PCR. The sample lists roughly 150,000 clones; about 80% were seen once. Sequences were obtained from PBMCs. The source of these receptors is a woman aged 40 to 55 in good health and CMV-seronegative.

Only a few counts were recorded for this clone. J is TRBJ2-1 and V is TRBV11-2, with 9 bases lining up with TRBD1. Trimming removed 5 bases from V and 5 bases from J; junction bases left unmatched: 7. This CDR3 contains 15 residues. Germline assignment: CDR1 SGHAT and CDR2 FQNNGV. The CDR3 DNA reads TGTGCCAGCAGCCAGGGGACAGGGTTGAACAATGAGCAGTTCTTC. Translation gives CASSQGTGLNNEQFF.

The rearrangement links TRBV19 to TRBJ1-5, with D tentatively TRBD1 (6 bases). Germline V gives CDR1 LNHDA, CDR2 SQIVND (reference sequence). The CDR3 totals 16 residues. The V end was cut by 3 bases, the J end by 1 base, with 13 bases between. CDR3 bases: TGTGCCAGTAGTATTCGGGGGGGCGGCAGCAATCAGCCCCAGCATTTT. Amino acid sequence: CASSIRGGGSNQPQHF.

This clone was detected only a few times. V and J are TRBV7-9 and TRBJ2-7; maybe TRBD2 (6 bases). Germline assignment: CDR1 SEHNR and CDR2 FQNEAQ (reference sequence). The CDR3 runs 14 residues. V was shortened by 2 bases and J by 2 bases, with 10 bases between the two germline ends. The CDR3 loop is CASSLRGLTYEQYF. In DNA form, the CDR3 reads TGTGCCAGCAGCTTAAGGGGACTTACCTACGAGCAGTACTTC. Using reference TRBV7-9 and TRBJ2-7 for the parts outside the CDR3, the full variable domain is DTGVSQNPRHKITKRGQNVTFRCDPISEHNRLYWYRQTLGQGPEFLTYFQNEAQLEKSRLLSDRFSAERPKGSFSTLEIQRTEQGDSAMYLCASSLRGLTYEQYFGPGTRLTVT.

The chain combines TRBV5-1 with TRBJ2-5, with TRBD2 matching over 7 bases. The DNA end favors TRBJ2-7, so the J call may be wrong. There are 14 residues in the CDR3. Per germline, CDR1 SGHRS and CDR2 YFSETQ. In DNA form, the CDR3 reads TGCGCCAGCAGCTTGGTCGGGGGGACGGGCGAGCAGTACTTC. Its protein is CASSLVGGTGEQYF.

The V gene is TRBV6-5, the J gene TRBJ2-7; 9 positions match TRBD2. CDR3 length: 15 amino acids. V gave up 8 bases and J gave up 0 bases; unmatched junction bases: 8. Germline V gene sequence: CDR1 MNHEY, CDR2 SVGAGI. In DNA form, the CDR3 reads TGTGCCAGCCCGAAGGGCGGGAGGGCCTCCTACGAGCAGTACTTC. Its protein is CASPKGGRASYEQYF.

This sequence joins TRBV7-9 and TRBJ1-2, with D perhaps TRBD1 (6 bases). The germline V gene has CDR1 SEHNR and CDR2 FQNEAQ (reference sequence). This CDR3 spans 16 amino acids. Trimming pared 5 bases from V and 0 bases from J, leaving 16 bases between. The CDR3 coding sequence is TGTGCCAGCAGCCCTGTAACAGGGATTACTAACTATGGCTACACCTTC. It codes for CASSPVTGITNYGYTF.

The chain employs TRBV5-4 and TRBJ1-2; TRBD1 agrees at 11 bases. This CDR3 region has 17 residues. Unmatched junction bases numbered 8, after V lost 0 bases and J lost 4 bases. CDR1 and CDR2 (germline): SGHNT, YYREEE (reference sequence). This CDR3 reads CASSLEGTGGWGYGYTF. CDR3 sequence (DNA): TGTGCCAGCAGCTTGGAGGGGACAGGGGGTTGGGGCTATGGCTACACCTTC.

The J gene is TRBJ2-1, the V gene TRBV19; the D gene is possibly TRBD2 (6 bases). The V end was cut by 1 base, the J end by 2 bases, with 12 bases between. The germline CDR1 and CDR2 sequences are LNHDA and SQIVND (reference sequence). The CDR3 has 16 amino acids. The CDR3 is CASSIAGSGAYNEQFF. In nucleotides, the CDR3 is TGTGCCAGTAGTATAGCTGGTAGCGGTGCCTACAATGAGCAGTTCTTC.

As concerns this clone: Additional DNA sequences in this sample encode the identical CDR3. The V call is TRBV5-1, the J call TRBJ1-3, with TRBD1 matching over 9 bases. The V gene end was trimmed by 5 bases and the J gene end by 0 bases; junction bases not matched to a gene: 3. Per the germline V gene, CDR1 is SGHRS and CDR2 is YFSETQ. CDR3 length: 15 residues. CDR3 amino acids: CASRGTGSSGNTIYF. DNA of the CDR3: TGCGCCAGCAGGGGGACAGGGAGCTCTGGAAACACCATATATTTT. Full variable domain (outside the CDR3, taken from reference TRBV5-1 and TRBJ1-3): KAGVTQTPRYLIKTRGQQVTLSCSPISGHRSVSWYQQTPGQGLQFLFEYFSETQRNKGNFPGRFSGRQFSNSRSEMNVSTLELGDSALYLCASRGTGSSGNTIYFGEGSWLTVV.

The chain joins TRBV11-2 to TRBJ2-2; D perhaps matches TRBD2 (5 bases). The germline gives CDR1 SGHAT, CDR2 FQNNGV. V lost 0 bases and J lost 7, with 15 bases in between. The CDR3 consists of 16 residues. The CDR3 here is CASSLDRASPGGELFF. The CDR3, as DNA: TGTGCCAGCAGCTTAGATCGGGCTAGCCCAGGCGGGGAGCTGTTTTTT. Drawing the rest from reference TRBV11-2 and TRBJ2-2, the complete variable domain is EAGVAQSPRYKIIEKRQSVAFWCNPISGHATLYWYQQILGQGPKLLIQFQNNGVVDDSQLPKDRFSAERLKGVDSTLKIQPAKLEDSAVYLCASSLDRASPGGELFFGEGSRLTVL.

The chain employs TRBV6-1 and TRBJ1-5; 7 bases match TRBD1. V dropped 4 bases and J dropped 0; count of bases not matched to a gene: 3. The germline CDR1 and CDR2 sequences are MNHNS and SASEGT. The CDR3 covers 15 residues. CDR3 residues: CASSAYRGSNQPQHF. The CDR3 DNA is TGTGCCAGCAGTGCGTACAGGGGTAGCAATCAGCCCCAGCATTTT.

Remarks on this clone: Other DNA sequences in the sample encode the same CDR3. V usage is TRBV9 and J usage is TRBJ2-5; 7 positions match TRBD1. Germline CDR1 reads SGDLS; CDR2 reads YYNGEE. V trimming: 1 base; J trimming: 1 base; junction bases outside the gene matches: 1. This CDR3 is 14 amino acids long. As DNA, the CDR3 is TGTGCCAGCAGCGTACGGGACAGCCAAGAGACCCAGTACTTC. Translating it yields CASSVRDSQETQYF.

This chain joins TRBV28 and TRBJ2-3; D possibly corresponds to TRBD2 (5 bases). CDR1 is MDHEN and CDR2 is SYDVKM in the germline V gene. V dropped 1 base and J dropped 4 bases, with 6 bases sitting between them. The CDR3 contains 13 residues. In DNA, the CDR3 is TGTGCCAGCAGTTTATTGGGAGCAGATACGCAGTATTTT. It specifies CASSLLGADTQYF. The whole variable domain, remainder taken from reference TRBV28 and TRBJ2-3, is DVKVTQSSRYLVKRTGEKVFLECVQDMDHENMFWYRQDPGLGLRLIYFSYDVKMKEKGDIPEGYSVSREKKERFSLILESASTNQTSMYLCASSLLGADTQYFGPGTRLTVL.

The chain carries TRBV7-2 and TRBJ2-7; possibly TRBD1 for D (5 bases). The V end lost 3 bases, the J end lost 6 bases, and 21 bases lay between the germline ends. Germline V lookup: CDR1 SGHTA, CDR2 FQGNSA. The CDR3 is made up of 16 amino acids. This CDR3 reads CASSFPLDIPAPEQYF. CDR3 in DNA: TGTGCCAGCAGCTTCCCACTGGACATTCCTGCCCCCGAGCAGTACTTC.

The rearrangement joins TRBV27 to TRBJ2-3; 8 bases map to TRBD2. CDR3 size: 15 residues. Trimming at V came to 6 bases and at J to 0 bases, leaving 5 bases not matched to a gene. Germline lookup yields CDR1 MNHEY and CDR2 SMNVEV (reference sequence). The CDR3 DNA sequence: TGTGCCAGCAGCTATAGCGGGGCTAGCACAGATACGCAGTATTTT. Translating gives CASSYSGASTDTQYF.

CDR3 nucleotides: TGCAGCGTTGGGGGTCCTAACAGGGCAGACTATGGCTACACCTTC. As protein: CSVGGPNRADYGYTF. This sequence joins TRBV29-1 and TRBJ1-2; D perhaps matches TRBD1 (6 bases). Per germline, CDR1 SQVTM and CDR2 ANQGSEA. Between the trimmed V and J ends, which lost 4 bases and 3 bases, there was a span of 18 bases. This CDR3 has 15 residues.

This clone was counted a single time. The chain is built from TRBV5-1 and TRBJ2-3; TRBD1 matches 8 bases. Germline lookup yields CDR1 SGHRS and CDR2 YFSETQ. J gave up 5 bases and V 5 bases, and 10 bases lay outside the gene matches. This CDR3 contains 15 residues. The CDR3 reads CASRPTGQGGDTQYF. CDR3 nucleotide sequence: TGCGCCAGCAGGCCTACCGGACAGGGAGGAGATACGCAGTATTTT. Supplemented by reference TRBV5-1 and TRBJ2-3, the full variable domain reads KAGVTQTPRYLIKTRGQQVTLSCSPISGHRSVSWYQQTPGQGLQFLFEYFSETQRNKGNFPGRFSGRQFSNSRSEMNVSTLELGDSALYLCASRPTGQGGDTQYFGPGTRLTVL.

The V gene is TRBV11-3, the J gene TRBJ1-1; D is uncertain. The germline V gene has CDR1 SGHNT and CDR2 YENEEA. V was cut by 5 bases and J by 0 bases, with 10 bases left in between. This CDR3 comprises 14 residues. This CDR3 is CASSPGGLNTEAFF. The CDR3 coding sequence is TGTGCCAGCAGCCCAGGAGGTCTGAACACTGAAGCTTTCTTT.

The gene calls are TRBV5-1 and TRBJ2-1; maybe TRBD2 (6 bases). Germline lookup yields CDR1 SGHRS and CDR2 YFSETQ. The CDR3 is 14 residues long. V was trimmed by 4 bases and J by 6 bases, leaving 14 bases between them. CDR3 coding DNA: TGCGCCAGCAGCCAGGCGGCGGGGAGCAATGAGCAGTTCTTC. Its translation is CASSQAAGSNEQFF.

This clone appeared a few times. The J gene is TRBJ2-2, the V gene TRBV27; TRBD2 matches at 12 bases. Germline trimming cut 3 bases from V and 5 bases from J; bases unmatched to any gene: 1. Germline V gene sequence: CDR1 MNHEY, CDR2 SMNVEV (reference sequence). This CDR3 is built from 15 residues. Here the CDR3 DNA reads TGTGCCAGCAGTTTCGGACTAGCGGGGACCGGGGAGCTGTTTTTT. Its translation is CASSFGLAGTGELFF.

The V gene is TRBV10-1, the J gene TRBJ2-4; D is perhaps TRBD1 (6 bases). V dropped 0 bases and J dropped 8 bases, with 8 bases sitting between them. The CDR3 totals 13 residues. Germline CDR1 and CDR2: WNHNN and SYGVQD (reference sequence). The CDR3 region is CASSESGGHIQYF. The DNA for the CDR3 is TGCGCCAGCAGTGAGTCTGGGGGCCACATTCAGTACTTC.

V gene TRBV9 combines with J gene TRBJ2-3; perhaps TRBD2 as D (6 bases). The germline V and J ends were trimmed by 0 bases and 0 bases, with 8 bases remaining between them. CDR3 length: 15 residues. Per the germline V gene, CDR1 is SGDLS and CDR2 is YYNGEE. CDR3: CASSVGGGSTDTQYF. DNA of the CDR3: TGTGCCAGCAGCGTAGGAGGAGGGAGCACAGATACGCAGTATTTT.

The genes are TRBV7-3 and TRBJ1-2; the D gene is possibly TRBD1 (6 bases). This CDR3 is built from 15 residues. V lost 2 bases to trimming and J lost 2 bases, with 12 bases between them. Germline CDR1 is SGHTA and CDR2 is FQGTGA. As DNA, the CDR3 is TGTGCCAGCAGCTTAGTTCACGACAGGAACTATGGCTACACCTTC. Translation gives CASSLVHDRNYGYTF. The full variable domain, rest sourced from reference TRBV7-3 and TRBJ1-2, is GAGVSQTPSNKVTEKGKYVELRCDPISGHTALYWYRQSLGQGPEFLIYFQGTGAADDSGLPNDRFFAVRPEGSVSTLKIQRTERGDSAVYLCASSLVHDRNYGYTFGSGTRLTVV.

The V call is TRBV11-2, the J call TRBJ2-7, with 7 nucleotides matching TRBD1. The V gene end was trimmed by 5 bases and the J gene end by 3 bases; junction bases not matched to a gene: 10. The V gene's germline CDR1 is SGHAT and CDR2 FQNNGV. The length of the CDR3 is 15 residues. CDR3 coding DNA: TGTGCCAGCAGCCCCCGGGACAGAGGTAACTACGAGCAGTACTTC. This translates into CASSPRDRGNYEQYF. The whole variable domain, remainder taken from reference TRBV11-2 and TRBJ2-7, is EAGVAQSPRYKIIEKRQSVAFWCNPISGHATLYWYQQILGQGPKLLIQFQNNGVVDDSQLPKDRFSAERLKGVDSTLKIQPAKLEDSAVYLCASSPRDRGNYEQYFGPGTRLTVT.

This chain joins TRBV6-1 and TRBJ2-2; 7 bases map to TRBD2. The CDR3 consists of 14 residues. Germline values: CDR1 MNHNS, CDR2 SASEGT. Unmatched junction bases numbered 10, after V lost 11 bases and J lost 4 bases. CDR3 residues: CASALAGVTGELFF. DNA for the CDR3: TGTGCCTCCGCCCTGGCGGGGGTCACCGGGGAGCTGTTTTTT.